One and the same sample provided the 17 T cell receptor beta chains below, sequenced in a study of low-dose radiotherapy and immunotherapy resistance in tumors. The time point here: after trial treatment. Regarding treatment: LDRT plus nivolumab, ipilimumab, low-dose cyclophosphamide and aspirin (RACIN trial). Over 20 PCR cycles, TCRs were amplified from a constant-region primer and V-primer adapter. TCRdb ran MiXCR on the reads and lists one entry per CDR3 protein. The sample lists tens of thousands of distinct CDR3 sequences; 33% were seen once. Sequences were derived from PBMCs, sampled after low-dose radiotherapy plus immunotherapy. The receptors shown here come from a male donor with rectosigmoid adenocarcinoma.

The chain recombines TRBV7-2 with TRBJ1-3, with D perhaps TRBD1 (6 bases). Germline V gene data show CDR1 as SGHTA and CDR2 as FQGNSA. The CDR3 runs 17 residues. Trimming removed 1 base from V and 0 bases from J, with 13 bases in between. The DNA of the CDR3 is TGTGCCAGCAGCTTAGTGACAGGAACCTACTCTGGAAACACCATATATTTT. It is translated as CASSLVTGTYSGNTIYF.

This clonotype was picked up many times. V and J are TRBV5-5 and TRBJ2-7; no definite D call. The CDR3 is made up of 11 amino acids. V dropped 4 bases and J dropped 5 bases, with 7 bases sitting between them. Looked up from germline, CDR1 is SGHKS and CDR2 is YYEKEE (reference sequence). The CDR3 reads CASSDYNEQYF. The CDR3 region has the DNA TGTGCCAGCAGCGATTATAACGAGCAGTACTTC.

This chain uses TRBV7-9 with TRBJ2-6; D is unclear. Trimming left V 10 bases short and J 0 bases short, with 4 bases between. CDR3 length: 12 amino acids. Germline V gene data show CDR1 as SEHNR and CDR2 as FQNEAQ (reference sequence). DNA of the CDR3: TGTGCCACATCCTCTGGGGCCAACGTCCTGACTTTC. It specifies CATSSGANVLTF.

This clonotype has ten or more counts. The chain uses TRBV28 and TRBJ2-5, with no clear D. Germline CDR1 reads MDHEN; CDR2 reads SYDVKM. This CDR3 comprises 13 residues. V was pared by 7 bases and J by 1 base, with 10 bases between. As DNA, the CDR3 is TGTGCCAGCACTCGGACGCCCCAAGAGACCCAGTACTTC. This translates into CASTRTPQETQYF.

There are many counts of this clonotype. The genes are TRBV7-9 and TRBJ2-4; D is unresolved. From germline, CDR1 is SEHNR and CDR2 FQNEAQ (reference sequence). This CDR3 comprises 19 residues. The ends were cut back, 4 bases at V and 0 bases at J, with 22 bases in the middle. The CDR3 region is CASSSEESTSTLAKNIQYF. DNA for the CDR3: TGTGCCAGCAGCTCTGAAGAGTCGACAAGCACCCTAGCCAAAAACATTCAGTACTTC.

This clonotype was recorded at least ten times. This chain connects TRBV6-2 or TRBV6-3 to TRBJ1-1; D possibly corresponds to TRBD1 (6 bases). Trimming left V 7 bases short and J 5 bases short, with 20 bases between. Looked up from germline, CDR1 is MNHEY and CDR2 is SVGEGT. This CDR3 has 15 amino acids. The CDR3 region is CASTLFRGMWTEAFF. In DNA, the CDR3 is TGTGCCAGCACCCTTTTCAGGGGAATGTGGACTGAAGCTTTCTTT.

This clonotype has ten or more counts. The chain combines TRBV28 with TRBJ2-7; 8 bases are a match to TRBD1. Trimming cost V 8 bases and J 5 bases; bases outside gene matches: 11. The CDR3 contains 14 residues. From germline, CDR1 is MDHEN and CDR2 SYDVKM. This chain's CDR3 is CASGGTDRGDEQYF. The CDR3, as DNA: TGTGCCAGCGGAGGGACAGACAGGGGCGACGAGCAGTACTTC.

The chain joins TRBV3-1 to TRBJ2-7; no reliable D call. The CDR3 loop spans 12 amino acids. The V gene lost 3 bases and the J gene lost 4 bases, with 7 bases spanning the gap. Per germline, CDR1 LGHDT and CDR2 YNNKEL (reference sequence). The CDR3 bases are TGTGCCAGCAGCCAGATCGAATACGAGCAGTACTTC. Translating it yields CASSQIEYEQYF.

The chain employs TRBV5-1 and TRBJ1-1, with a possible D match to TRBD1 (6 bases). Germline values: CDR1 SGHRS, CDR2 YFSETQ. The V gene lost 0 bases and the J gene lost 4 bases, with 16 bases spanning the gap. The CDR3 contains 16 residues. The CDR3 DNA reads as TGCGCCAGCAGCTTGGACCCAACAGGGTTGGGCACTGAAGCTTTCTTT. Residues: CASSLDPTGLGTEAFF.

The sample holds many counts of this clonotype. This chain connects TRBV19 to TRBJ2-2, with 7 nucleotides matching TRBD1. Losses at the gene ends were 8 bases for V and 4 bases for J; bases not matched to a gene: 7. CDR1 is LNHDA, CDR2 SQIVND, per germline (reference sequence). CDR3 length equals 14 residues. The CDR3 sequence: CASHGTALTGELFF. The CDR3 DNA reads as TGTGCCAGTCATGGGACAGCTCTCACCGGGGAGCTGTTTTTT.

This clonotype was seen repeatedly, ten times or more. The chain couples TRBV7-8 to TRBJ2-3, with D perhaps matching TRBD2 (5 bases). Germline V lookup: CDR1 SGHVS, CDR2 FQNEAQ. V lost 4 bases and J 4 bases, leaving 15 bases between the germline ends. The CDR3 totals 15 residues. CDR3 in DNA: TGTGCCAGCAGCTCCGCGGGCCCCTCGGCAGATACGCAGTATTTT. Residues: CASSSAGPSADTQYF.

The rearrangement joins TRBV7-8 to TRBJ1-2; tentative D call: TRBD1 (5 bases). The CDR3 extends over 13 amino acids. Germline-derived CDR1 and CDR2 are SGHVS and FQNEAQ. V was pared by 5 bases and J by 3 bases, with 10 bases between. The CDR3 spells CASSRDGYYGYTF. CDR3 sequence (DNA): TGTGCCAGCAGCCGGGACGGGTACTATGGCTACACCTTC.

The rearrangement joins TRBV12-3 or TRBV12-4 to TRBJ1-1; a weak D match, TRBD1 (6 bases). Trimming took 6 bases from V and 4 from J, leaving 18 bases between them. CDR3 length: 15 amino acids. The CDR3: CASRPLAGVGTEAFF. DNA for the CDR3: TGTGCCAGCAGACCCCTCGCAGGGGTGGGCACTGAAGCTTTCTTT.

This clonotype has ten or more counts. This chain joins TRBV15 and TRBJ2-5; possible D gene TRBD2, 6 bases. The CDR3 is 12 residues long. V lost 0 bases, J lost 14 bases, and 13 bases lay in between. The germline CDR1 and CDR2 sequences are LNHNV and YYDKDF (reference sequence). The CDR3 DNA reads as TGTGCCACCAGCAGAGATCGACTAGTCGTCTACTTC. The encoded protein is CATSRDRLVVYF.

This clonotype was counted ten times or more. V is TRBV25-1 and J is TRBJ1-4, with D maybe TRBD1 (5 bases). Germline CDR1 and CDR2: MGHDK and SYGVNS. V gave up 4 bases and J gave up 0 bases, with 15 bases separating them. The CDR3 consists of 17 residues. The CDR3 DNA sequence: TGTGCCAGCAGTGGATACCATCGACAGACAACTAATGAAAAACTGTTTTTT. Its protein is CASSGYHRQTTNEKLFF.

The chain couples TRBV12-3 or TRBV12-4 to TRBJ2-1, with a weak D call TRBD2 (7 bases). The length of the CDR3 is 14 residues. V was shortened by 7 bases and J by 8 bases, with 18 bases between the two germline ends. CDR3 loop: CASIPWWGGDEQFF. As DNA, the CDR3 is TGTGCCAGCATCCCTTGGTGGGGGGGCGATGAGCAGTTCTTC.

In its sample, this clonotype was seen many times. The V and J genes are TRBV15 and TRBJ2-1, with TRBD2 identical over 8 bases. The V gene end was trimmed by 0 bases and the J gene end by 4 bases; junction bases not matched to a gene: 8. Looked up from germline, CDR1 is LNHNV and CDR2 is YYDKDF (reference sequence). The CDR3 contains 17 residues. CDR3 residues: CATSRDIGTRAYNEQFF. Written as DNA, the CDR3 is TGTGCCACCAGCAGAGATATCGGGACTAGAGCTTACAATGAGCAGTTCTTC. The full variable domain, its missing parts supplied by reference TRBV15 and TRBJ2-1, is DAMVIQNPRYQVTQFGKPVTLSCSQTLNHNVMYWYQQKSSQAPKLLFHYYDKDFNNEADTPDNFQSRRPNTSFCFLDIRSPGLGDTAMYLCATSRDIGTRAYNEQFFGPGTRLTVL.